This T cell receptor beta chain was sequenced in a study of T cells in Graves' hyperthyroidism and ophthalmopathy. This clonotype was observed many times. Regions amplified from RNA transcripts were the TCR beta CDR3 regions. HTBI primers were the set used in a first-round RT-PCR of the TCR CDR3. TCRdb ran MiXCR on the multiplex PCR reads and lists one entry per CDR3 protein. The top ten hold around a quarter of the sample, which has under 400,000 distinct CDR3 sequences, around 16% seen once. The V and J ends lost 5 bases and 3 bases respectively, with 16 bases between them. Germline CDR1 and CDR2: SEHNR and FQNEAQ (reference sequence). The CDR3 length is 15 residues.

The receptor's source is a young woman with Graves' hyperthyroidism that later progressed to Graves' ophthalmopathy. This chain joins TRBV7-9 and TRBJ1-1; D is unclear. What was sequenced was blood. The CDR3 sequence is CASSAGPTKYTEAFF. CDR3 DNA sequence: TGTGCCAGCAGCGCAGGACCAACCAAGTACACTGAAGCTTTCTTT.